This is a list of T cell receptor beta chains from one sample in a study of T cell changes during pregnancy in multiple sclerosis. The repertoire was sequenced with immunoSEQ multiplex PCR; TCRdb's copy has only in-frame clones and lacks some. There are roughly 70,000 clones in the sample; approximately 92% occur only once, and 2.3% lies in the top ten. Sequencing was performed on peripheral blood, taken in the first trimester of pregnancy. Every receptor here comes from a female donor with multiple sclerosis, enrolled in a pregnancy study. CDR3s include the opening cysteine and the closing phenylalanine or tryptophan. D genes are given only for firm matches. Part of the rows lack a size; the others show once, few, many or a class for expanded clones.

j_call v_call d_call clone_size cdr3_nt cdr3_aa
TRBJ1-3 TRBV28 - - TGTGCCAGCAGCCGACAGGGAAACACCATATATTTT CASSRQGNTIYF
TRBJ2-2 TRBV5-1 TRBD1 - TGCGCCAGCAGCCAAAGACAGGGGGCCGACACCGGGGAGCTGTTTTTT CASSQRQGADTGELFF
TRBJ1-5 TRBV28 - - TGTGCCAGCACCAATCCAGGGTGGAATCAGCCCCAGCATTTT CASTNPGWNQPQHF
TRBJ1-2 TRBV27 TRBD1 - TGTGCCAGCAGTTTCAGGAGGGGGCAAGAATATGGCTACACCTTC CASSFRRGQEYGYTF
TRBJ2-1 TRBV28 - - TGTGCCAGCAGTTTGCCCCCGAATACCTACTCCTACAATGAGCAGTTCTTC CASSLPPNTYSYNEQFF
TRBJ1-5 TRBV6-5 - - TGTGCCAGCAGCCCCGGACAGATCTTCAATCAGCCCCAGCATTTT CASSPGQIFNQPQHF
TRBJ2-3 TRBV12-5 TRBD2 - TGTGCTAGTGTCTTGGGGAGGGCTGTCATAGATACGCAGTATTTT CASVLGRAVIDTQYF
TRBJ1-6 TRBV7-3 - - TGTGCCAGCAGCTTAGGGAGCTCCTATAATTCACCCCTCCACTTT CASSLGSSYNSPLHF
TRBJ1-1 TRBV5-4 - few TGTGCCAGCAGTCGTAGGGGGAACACTGAAGCTTTCTTT CASSRRGNTEAFF
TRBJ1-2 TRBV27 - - TGTGCCAGCACAGATCCAAGTCATGGCTACACCTTC CASTDPSHGYTF
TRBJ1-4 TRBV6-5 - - TGTGCCAGCAGTTTGGGGCAGGGGTTGCCTAATGAAAAACTGTTTTTT CASSLGQGLPNEKLFF
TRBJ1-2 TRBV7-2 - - TGTGCCAGCAGCTTAGGGGGGCAGACCACGAACTATGGCTACACCTTC CASSLGGQTTNYGYTF
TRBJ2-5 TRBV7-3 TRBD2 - TGTGCCAGCAGCTCCTTACCGGGACTAGCGGGAGTAGAGACCCAGTACTTC CASSSLPGLAGVETQYF
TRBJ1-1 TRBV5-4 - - TGTGCCAGCAGCTTAGGGAGGGCCCGGAACACTGAAGCTTTCTTT CASSLGRARNTEAFF
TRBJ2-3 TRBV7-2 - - TGTGCCAGCAGCCCTAGGGGGTGGACTTCGGACACAGATACGCAGTATTTT CASSPRGWTSDTDTQYF
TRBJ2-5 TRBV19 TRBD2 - TGTGCCAGTAGACCCCGGGGGAGCGGGGGCCAAGAGACCCAGTACTTC CASRPRGSGGQETQYF
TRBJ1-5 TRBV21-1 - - TGTGCCAGCAGCGGGGGCGAGGATAGCAATCAGCCCCAGCATTTT CASSGGEDSNQPQHF
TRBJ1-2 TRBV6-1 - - TGTGCCAGCAGTGAAGCCCCAGACTACTATGGCTACACCTTC CASSEAPDYYGYTF
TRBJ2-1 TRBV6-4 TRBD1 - TGTGCCAGGGGGGCGGACAGGGGAGAATGCGATGAGCAGTTCTTC CARGADRGECDEQFF
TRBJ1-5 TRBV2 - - TGTGCCAGCATGAACGTCGGACAGAATAGCAATCAGCCCCAGCATTTT CASMNVGQNSNQPQHF
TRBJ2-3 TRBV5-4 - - TGTGCCAGCAGCTTGGGGACGTTCGGGGCAGATACGCAGTATTTT CASSLGTFGADTQYF
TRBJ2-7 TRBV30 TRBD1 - TGTGCCTGGAGTGCCGACAGGGGCCCTCTCTACGAGCAGTACTTC CAWSADRGPLYEQYF
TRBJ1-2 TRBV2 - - TGTGCCAGCAGTGAAACAGCAAATGGCTACACCTTC CASSETANGYTF
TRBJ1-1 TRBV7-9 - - TGTGCCAGCAGCTTAAGGGAGGGTACTGAAGCTTTCTTT CASSLREGTEAFF
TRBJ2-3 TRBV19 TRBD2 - TGTGCCAGTAGAGCGGAGCGGGGGGGAATAGATACGCAGTATTTT CASRAERGGIDTQYF
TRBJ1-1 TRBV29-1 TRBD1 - TGCAGCGTCCGACAGGGGTGGGGGAACACTGAAGCTTTCTTT CSVRQGWGNTEAFF
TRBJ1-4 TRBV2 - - TGTGCCAGCAGTAATTGGGAGGCCTCGGTGGGAGAAAAACTGTTTTTT CASSNWEASVGEKLFF
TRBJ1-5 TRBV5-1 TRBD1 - TGCGCCAGCAGCAGCAAACCCGTCGGGACAGGGAGGAACTTCGGCAATCAGCCCCAGCATTTT CASSSKPVGTGRNFGNQPQHF
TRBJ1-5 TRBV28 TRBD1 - TGTGCCAGCAGTCCCCAGGGACAGGGGGCGAGCAATCAGCCCCAGCATTTT CASSPQGQGASNQPQHF
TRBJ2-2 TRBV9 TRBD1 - TGTGCCAGCAGCACAAGGGACAGGGGGTCGGTGGCCGGGGAGCTGTTTTTT CASSTRDRGSVAGELFF
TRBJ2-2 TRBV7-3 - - TGTGCCAGCAGCCCCAGCGGTTACACCGGGGAGCTGTTTTTT CASSPSGYTGELFF
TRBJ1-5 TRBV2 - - TGTGCCAGCAGTGTAGAGCCCTATCAGCCCCAGCATTTT CASSVEPYQPQHF
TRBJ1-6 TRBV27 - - TGTGCCAGCAGTTTACAGAATTCACCCCTCCACTTT CASSLQNSPLHF
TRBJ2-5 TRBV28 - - TGTGCCAGCAGTGGCCAGGGAATAGGGGAGACCCAGTACTTC CASSGQGIGETQYF
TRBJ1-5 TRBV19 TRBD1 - TGTGCCAGTAGTCAAGACAGGGGAGGGAATCAGCCCCAGCATTTT CASSQDRGGNQPQHF
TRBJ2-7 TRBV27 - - TGTGCCAGCAGTTTATACACAGGGCACTACGAGCAGTACTTC CASSLYTGHYEQYF
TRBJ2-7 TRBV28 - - TGTGCCAGCAGTTTGGGGGGGCCGAGGGAGCAGTACTTC CASSLGGPREQYF
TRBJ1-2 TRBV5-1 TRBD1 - TGCGCCAGCAGCCCGCGGACAGGCCCCACTAACTACACCTTC CASSPRTGPTNYTF
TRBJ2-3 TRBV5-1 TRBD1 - TGCGCCAGCAGTCTGAACAGGGGTACTTCAGATACGCAGTATTTT CASSLNRGTSDTQYF
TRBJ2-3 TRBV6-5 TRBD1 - TGTGCCACAAAGGCAGGGGGTGGCACAGATACGCAGTATTTT CATKAGGGTDTQYF
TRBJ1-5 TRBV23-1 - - TGCGCCAGCAGTCAACGTCTCAGGGTTCGACAGCCCCAGCATTTT CASSQRLRVRQPQHF
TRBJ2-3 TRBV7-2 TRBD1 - TGTGCCAGCAGTTTTACAGGGGGCGCTTCAGCAGATACGCAGTATTTT CASSFTGGASADTQYF
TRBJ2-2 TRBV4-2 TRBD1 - TGTGCCAGCAGCCAAGATTGGGCGCAGGGGGCGAACACCGGGGAGCTGTTTTTT CASSQDWAQGANTGELFF
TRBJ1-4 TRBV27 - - TGTGCCAGGCCTCGGAGGAAAAATGAAAAACTGTTTTTT CARPRRKNEKLFF
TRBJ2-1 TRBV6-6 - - TGTGCCAGCAGTGGCCTTAGCGATGAGCAGTTCTTC CASSGLSDEQFF
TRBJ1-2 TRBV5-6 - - TGTGCCAGCAGCTTGGGACAGCTCTATGGCTACACCTTC CASSLGQLYGYTF